A single sample gave rise to the 28 T cell receptor beta chains below, sequenced in a study of cytotoxic CD8 clonotypes in ibrutinib-treated CLL. Using immunoSEQ multiplex PCR, the repertoire was profiled, and TCRdb retains in-frame clones only, with some absent. Counted here are approximately 92,000 clones, approximately 80% occurring once; the ten biggest clones make up 20% to 25%. The sequencing here drew on PBMCs, taken after 24 months of ibrutinib treatment. The receptors come from a human donor with chronic lymphocytic leukemia.

V is TRBV6-1 and J is TRBJ2-3, with a weak D call TRBD2 (6 bases). This CDR3 is 14 amino acids long. Germline lookup yields CDR1 MNHNS and CDR2 SASEGT. Trimming pared 3 bases from V and 3 bases from J, leaving 10 bases between. This chain's CDR3 is CASSDSGRTDTQYF. CDR3 nucleotide sequence: TGTGCCAGCAGTGATAGCGGCCGAACAGATACGCAGTATTTT.

This clone has just a few counts. The chain carries TRBV19 and TRBJ1-1; no reliable D call. Deletions cut 6 bases from V and 1 base from J, with 12 bases between. The CDR3 extends over 14 amino acids. The germline gives CDR1 LNHDA, CDR2 SQIVND (reference sequence). The CDR3 sequence: CASSKGRKNTEAFF. Here the CDR3 DNA reads TGTGCCAGTAGCAAGGGAAGGAAGAACACTGAAGCTTTCTTT.

The chain links TRBV28 to TRBJ2-1; D might be TRBD1 (5 bases). The CDR3 covers 14 residues. Germline V gene sequence: CDR1 MDHEN, CDR2 SYDVKM. V dropped 10 bases and J dropped 5 bases, with 18 bases sitting between them. DNA for the CDR3: TGTGCCACGCTCGACAGTCGTTCTGACAATGAGCAGTTCTTC. Translated, it gives CATLDSRSDNEQFF.

The V gene is TRBV2, the J gene TRBJ1-2, with no clear D. CDR3 length: 15 residues. CDR1 and CDR2 (germline): SNHLY, FYNNEI. Trimming left V 5 bases short and J 8 bases short, with 21 bases between. In DNA form, the CDR3 reads TGTGCCAGCAGTCCCCGGACCTTGGGTCGTGGAGGCTACACCTTC. Translated: CASSPRTLGRGGYTF.

J is TRBJ2-5 and V is TRBV10-1; 7 bases are a match to TRBD1. CDR3 length: 17 amino acids. The germline V gene encodes CDR1 WNHNN and CDR2 SYGVQD (reference sequence). Germline trimming cut 1 base from V and 4 bases from J; bases unmatched to any gene: 12. In nucleotides, the CDR3 is TGCGCCAGCAGTGAGTGTTCCGGGACAGTCCTCTCAGAGACCCAGTACTTC. Amino acid sequence: CASSECSGTVLSETQYF.

The genes are TRBV29-1 and TRBJ1-1, with D perhaps TRBD1 (5 bases). The CDR3 is 13 amino acids. Trimming removed 4 bases at V and 2 bases at J, with 11 bases between. Germline assignment: CDR1 SQVTM and CDR2 ANQGSEA. CDR3 protein: CSVVMGGNTEAFF. In nucleotides, the CDR3 is TGCAGCGTTGTAATGGGGGGAAACACTGAAGCTTTCTTT.

The chain has TRBV27 and TRBJ2-7; D is unclear. The CDR3 runs 14 residues. The V end lost 3 bases, the J end lost 5 bases, and 14 bases lay between the germline ends. Germline loops: CDR1 MNHEY, CDR2 SMNVEV (reference sequence). The CDR3 sequence is CASSFRRASHEQYF. In DNA, the CDR3 is TGTGCCAGCAGTTTCCGTAGGGCCTCTCACGAGCAGTACTTC.

In this sample, this clone turned up a few times. The chain combines TRBV28 with TRBJ2-7; 13 nucleotides line up with TRBD2. The germline gives CDR1 MDHEN, CDR2 SYDVKM. With V trimmed by 5 bases and J by 4 bases, 5 bases remained unmatched. The CDR3 has 15 amino acids. In DNA, the CDR3 is TGTGCCAGCAGTCCGGGGACTAGCGGGACTTACGAGCAGTACTTC. The encoded protein is CASSPGTSGTYEQYF.

This rearrangement joins TRBV30 to TRBJ2-7; perhaps TRBD1 as D (6 bases). In germline, CDR1 is GTSNPN, CDR2 SVGIG (reference sequence). The CDR3 spans 12 residues. Trimming left V 2 bases short and J 5 bases short, with 10 bases between. This CDR3 reads CAWSSRGHEQYF. The CDR3 DNA sequence: TGTGCCTGGAGTTCCAGGGGACACGAGCAGTACTTC.

This clone was seen more than once but under ten times. The gene calls are TRBV30 and TRBJ2-2; D tentatively fits TRBD1 or TRBD2 (5 bases each). Trimming removed 5 bases at V and 0 bases at J, with 16 bases between. The germline CDR1 and CDR2 sequences are GTSNPN and SVGIG (reference sequence). The CDR3 consists of 16 residues. CDR3 DNA: TGTGCCTGGGGGGGTGCGTCAAACGCGAACACCGGGGAGCTGTTTTTT. Translating gives CAWGGASNANTGELFF. Full variable domain (missing parts from reference TRBV30 and TRBJ2-2): SQTIHQWPATLVQPVGSPLSLECTVEGTSNPNLYWYRQAAGRGLQLLFYSVGIGQISSEVPQNLSASRPQDRQFILSSKKLLLSDSGFYLCAWGGASNANTGELFFGEGSRLTVL.

J is TRBJ2-4 and V is TRBV11-3; D is possibly TRBD2 (6 bases). Germline V gene data show CDR1 as SGHNT and CDR2 as YENEEA. The CDR3 covers 17 residues. Trimming cost V 1 base and J 0 bases, with 13 bases left between them. DNA for the CDR3: TGTGCCAGCAGCTTAGGGGGAGGAGGCCTAGCCAAAAACATTCAGTACTTC. Its translation: CASSLGGGGLAKNIQYF.

The chain joins TRBV5-1 to TRBJ1-4; D gene unclear. Germline V CDR1 and CDR2: SGHRS, YFSETQ. This CDR3 comprises 15 residues. Between the trimmed V and J ends, which lost 4 bases and 7 bases, there was a span of 17 bases. The CDR3 spells CASSLASGRVEKLFF. CDR3 nucleotides: TGCGCCAGCAGCCTGGCCTCGGGTCGGGTTGAAAAACTGTTTTTT.

This clone appeared a single time. The chain links TRBV6-5 to TRBJ2-3; 8 bases map to TRBD2. This CDR3 spans 12 amino acids. The V gene end was trimmed by 5 bases and the J gene end by 13 bases; junction bases not matched to a gene: 8. Per the germline V gene, CDR1 is MNHEY and CDR2 is SVGAGI. CDR3 nucleotides: TGTGCCAGCAGTCTCGCGGGGGGCCGTAAGTATTTT. This gives the protein CASSLAGGRKYF.

The gene calls are TRBV9 and TRBJ2-5, with TRBD2 matching 12 bases. Trimming removed 4 bases from V and 4 bases from J; junction bases left unmatched: 11. Germline V gene sequence: CDR1 SGDLS, CDR2 YYNGEE. CDR3 size: 17 residues. The CDR3 reads CASSPGLAGGLGETQYF. In nucleotides, the CDR3 is TGTGCCAGCAGCCCGGGCCTAGCGGGAGGGCTTGGAGAGACCCAGTACTTC.

The chain couples TRBV5-1 to TRBJ2-1; the D is unclear. Germline CDR1 and CDR2: SGHRS and YFSETQ. V was trimmed by 4 bases and J by 9 bases, leaving 11 bases between them. CDR3 length: 12 residues. The CDR3 bases are TGCGCCAGCAGCAGGACGGTAGGTGAGCAGTTCTTC. As protein: CASSRTVGEQFF.

This chain connects TRBV5-8 to TRBJ2-2, with D perhaps matching TRBD1 (6 bases). With 4 bases removed from V and 5 bases from J, the gap between germline ends came to 9 bases. CDR3 length: 13 amino acids. Germline V gene sequence: CDR1 SGHTS, CDR2 YDEGEE. The DNA of the CDR3 is TGTGCCAGCAGCCCTGGACAGACCGGGGAGCTGTTTTTT. Protein sequence: CASSPGQTGELFF.

V gene TRBV7-2 combines with J gene TRBJ2-1, with D possibly matching TRBD2 (6 bases). CDR1 and CDR2 (germline): SGHTA, FQGNSA. The CDR3 contains 14 residues. V was pared by 2 bases and J by 2 bases, with 7 bases between. The chain's CDR3 is CASSLTGAYNEQFF. DNA of the CDR3: TGTGCCAGCAGCTTAACGGGGGCCTACAATGAGCAGTTCTTC.

In this sample, this clone turned up a few times. This chain joins TRBV6-1 and TRBJ2-5; TRBD2 is a possible D gene (5 bases). Trimming took 2 bases from V and 6 from J, leaving 13 bases between them. Per the germline V gene, CDR1 is MNHNS and CDR2 is SASEGT. The CDR3 length is 14 residues. The DNA for the CDR3 is TGTGCCAGCAGTGAAAACGAGGGCTCGAAGACCCAGTACTTC. This translates into CASSENEGSKTQYF.

This rearrangement joins TRBV6-5 to TRBJ1-1; D gene uncertain. CDR3 length: 14 amino acids. Per the germline V gene, CDR1 is MNHEY and CDR2 is SVGAGI. V lost 0 bases and J lost 8, with 13 bases in between. CDR3 protein: CASSYSAPTSEAFF. CDR3 nucleotide sequence: TGTGCCAGCAGTTACTCGGCACCGACTTCCGAAGCTTTCTTT.

The chain uses TRBV11-2 and TRBJ1-4, with D uncertain. The CDR3 contains 13 residues. Trimming removed 11 bases from V and 5 bases from J, with 15 bases in between. Germline-derived CDR1 and CDR2 are SGHAT and FQNNGV. CDR3 protein: CAGAAGTNEKLFF. The CDR3 DNA reads as TGTGCCGGTGCGGCAGGTACGAATGAAAAACTGTTTTTT.

The chain links TRBV28 to TRBJ2-7, with 9 bases matching TRBD1. The CDR3 runs 13 residues. Germline CDR1 reads MDHEN; CDR2 reads SYDVKM. J was trimmed by 1 base and V by 11 bases; bases with no gene match: 6. This CDR3 is CAVPGQGSYEQYF. CDR3 nucleotides: TGTGCCGTACCGGGACAGGGTTCCTACGAGCAGTACTTC.

The chain is built from TRBV6-1 and TRBJ2-1; unclear D gene. The V end was cut by 11 bases, the J end by 7 bases, with 18 bases between. The CDR3 loop spans 13 amino acids. CDR1 and CDR2 (germline): MNHNS, SASEGT. CDR3 in DNA: TGTGCCTCCCGCCCAGGTCAGAGGAATGAGCAGTTCTTC. Amino acid sequence: CASRPGQRNEQFF.

This chain uses TRBV5-1 with TRBJ2-5; no clear D gene. The CDR3 is made up of 16 amino acids. Deletions cut 4 bases from V and 5 bases from J, with 21 bases between. CDR1 is SGHRS, CDR2 YFSETQ, per germline. DNA of the CDR3: TGCGCCAGCAGCCCCGATAGCTCTAGGGTTTGGGAGACCCAGTACTTC. Translation: CASSPDSSRVWETQYF.

This chain uses TRBV14 with TRBJ1-2; D remains ambiguous. Germline assignment: CDR1 SGHDN and CDR2 FVKESK. This CDR3 has 14 amino acids. The ends were cut back, 1 base at V and 0 bases at J, with 6 bases in the middle. This chain's CDR3 is CASSQAYSNYGYTF. CDR3 in DNA: TGTGCCAGCAGCCAAGCTTACTCTAACTATGGCTACACCTTC.

This chain uses TRBV14 with TRBJ2-7; 7 positions match TRBD1. There are 16 residues in the CDR3. V lost 0 bases to trimming and J lost 1 base; unmatched junction nucleotides: 6. Germline CDR1 and CDR2: SGHDN and FVKESK. The CDR3 sequence: CASSQDQRQGSYEQYF. Written as DNA, the CDR3 is TGTGCCAGCAGCCAAGATCAGCGACAGGGATCCTACGAGCAGTACTTC.

The CDR3, as DNA: TGCGCCAGCAGCCAGGCCCTTCGGGGCGGGGGGGAAGAGACCCAGTACTTC. It yields the protein CASSQALRGGGEETQYF. V and J are TRBV4-3 and TRBJ2-5; 9 bases are a match to TRBD2. With V trimmed by 3 bases and J by 3 bases, 11 bases remained unmatched. Germline V gives CDR1 LGHNA, CDR2 YSLEER. This CDR3 is 17 amino acids long.

CDR3 bases: TGTGCCATCATAGAACTAGCCAGGGGAGCTAACTATGGCTACACCTTC. This gives the protein CAIIELARGANYGYTF. The rearrangement uses TRBV2 and TRBJ1-2, with D tentatively TRBD1 (6 bases). There are 16 residues in the CDR3. V was cut by 10 bases and J by 0 bases, with 21 bases left in between. The V gene's germline CDR1 is SNHLY and CDR2 FYNNEI.

CDR3 bases: TGCAGCGTTCGGGGCAGGGTAACAGATACGCAGTATTTT. It specifies CSVRGRVTDTQYF. The chain carries TRBV29-1 and TRBJ2-3; D may be TRBD1 or TRBD2 (5 bases each). The CDR3 contains 13 residues. Per the germline V gene, CDR1 is SQVTM and CDR2 is ANQGSEA. V was cut by 5 bases and J by 3 bases, with 12 bases left in between.